Shown below are 8 T cell receptor beta chains from a single sample sequenced in a study of PD-1 blockade in classical Hodgkin lymphoma. Each and every patient relapsed after autologous stem cell transplantation, and patients got differing brentuximab vedotin exposure. The method was immunoSEQ multiplex PCR; TCRdb's version includes in-frame clones alone and lacks a portion of them. The sample contains over 15,000 clones, roughly 60% of which appear only once. The sample consisted of peripheral blood mononuclear cells (PBMCs), taken before the second cycle of nivolumab. Receptors were obtained from a human donor with classical Hodgkin lymphoma.

The gene calls are TRBV7-9 and TRBJ1-1; 9 positions match TRBD1. This CDR3 contains 14 residues. J was trimmed by 6 bases and V by 7 bases; bases with no gene match: 9. In germline, CDR1 is SEHNR, CDR2 FQNEAQ (reference sequence). Here the CDR3 reads CASTWSTGGSEAFF. CDR3 DNA sequence: TGTGCCAGCACCTGGTCTACAGGGGGCTCTGAAGCTTTCTTT.

This clone was seen a few times. The chain links TRBV4-2 to TRBJ2-2; D may be TRBD2 (6 bases). V was shortened by 5 bases and J by 1 base, with 14 bases between the two germline ends. Looked up from germline, CDR1 is LGHNA and CDR2 is YNFKEQ. The CDR3 covers 16 residues. CDR3 nucleotide sequence: TGTGCCAGCAGCACGGGACTGTCCGGGAACACCGGGGAGCTGTTTTTT. Protein sequence: CASSTGLSGNTGELFF.

The chain joins TRBV6-6 to TRBJ1-3, with a weak D call TRBD1 (6 bases). Trimming cost V 6 bases and J 0 bases, with 9 bases left between them. Germline V gene lookup returns CDR1 MNHNY and CDR2 SVGAGI (reference sequence). The CDR3 has 14 residues. In DNA, the CDR3 is TGTGCCAGCAGAAGGACAGCCTCTGGAAACACCATATATTTT. It specifies CASRRTASGNTIYF.

The rearrangement links TRBV7-2 to TRBJ2-1, with 8 bases that match TRBD2. CDR1 is SGHTA, CDR2 FQGNSA, per germline. The V and J ends lost 0 bases and 9 bases, in that order; junction bases with no gene match: 10. The CDR3 has 16 amino acids. The DNA for the CDR3 is TGTGCCAGCAGCTTAGCGGCCCAGCGGGAGAGGGGTGAGCAGTTCTTC. Protein: CASSLAAQRERGEQFF. The entire variable domain, with the rest obtained from reference TRBV7-2 and TRBJ2-1, is as follows: GAGVSQSPSNKVTEKGKDVELRCDPISGHTALYWYRQSLGQGLEFLIYFQGNSAPDKSGLPSDRFSAERTGGSVSTLTIQRTQQEDSAVYLCASSLAAQRERGEQFFGPGTRLTVL.

The chain carries TRBV5-1 and TRBJ2-7, with 8 positions matching TRBD1. The germline CDR1 and CDR2 sequences are SGHRS and YFSETQ. V trimming: 0 bases; J trimming: 6 bases; junction bases outside the gene matches: 5. The CDR3 length is 14 residues. The CDR3, as DNA: TGCGCCAGCAGCTTGGACAGGGGGTCTCTCGAGCAGTACTTC. Residues: CASSLDRGSLEQYF.

The chain employs TRBV18 and TRBJ2-7; D uncertain. This CDR3 is built from 12 residues. Trimming shortened V by 5 bases and J by 0 bases, and 5 bases separated the two germline ends. Germline CDR1 KGHSH, CDR2 LQKENI. For the CDR3, the DNA is TGTGCCAGCTCATCAGCCTCCTACGAGCAGTACTTC. This translates into CASSSASYEQYF.

V usage is TRBV14 and J usage is TRBJ1-2; 8 bases line up with TRBD1. This CDR3 contains 16 residues. Per the germline V gene, CDR1 is SGHDN and CDR2 is FVKESK. V gave up 0 bases and J gave up 5 bases; unmatched junction bases: 8. The CDR3 sequence: CASSQERQGARYGYTF. The DNA for the CDR3 is TGTGCCAGCAGCCAAGAGAGGCAGGGGGCTCGGTATGGCTACACCTTC.

By proportion, this clone is large. The chain has TRBV16 and TRBJ2-1, with 7 positions matching TRBD1. Looked up from germline, CDR1 is KGHSY and CDR2 is FQNENV. V lost 4 bases to trimming and J lost 8 bases; unmatched junction nucleotides: 5. The CDR3 consists of 13 residues. In DNA, the CDR3 is TGTGCCAGCAGCCGGGACAGAGGCGATGAGCAGTTCTTC. Its protein product is CASSRDRGDEQFF.